This TCR beta chain was obtained from a study of OX40 agonist ivuxolimab in advanced cancers. Study-level background: Patients received ivuxolimab, an intravenous treatment, every 2 weeks at 0.01 to 10 mg/kg. Whole-study results and caveats: At 0.1 to 3.0 mg/kg and by week 6, CD4+ and CD8+ T cells in the blood had expanded clonally. Low normalized T-cell clonal expansion was additionally recorded for some nonresponders. Expanded clones were, on average, more numerous in CD8+ T cells than in CD4+.

As to this clone: Its cognate antigen is unknown.

The method was immunoSEQ multiplex PCR; TCRdb's version includes in-frame clones alone and lacks a portion of them. The data hold around 82,000 clones, with about 91% observed a single time. CDR3 length: 15 amino acids. V dropped 3 bases and J dropped 7; count of bases not matched to a gene: 6. Per germline, CDR1 LGHNA and CDR2 YSLEER. The specimen was CD4+ or CD8+ T cells sorted from blood, collected in a trial of the OX40 agonist ivuxolimab. The TCR comes from an adult with an advanced solid tumor such as melanoma, head and neck, liver or kidney cancer. This sequence joins TRBV4-3 and TRBJ2-1; 10 bases map to TRBD2. In nucleotides, the CDR3 is TGCGCCAGCAGCCATTCGCTAGCGGGAGTTAATGAGCAGTTCTTC. It specifies CASSHSLAGVNEQFF.